This TCR beta chain came from a study of regulatory dendritic cells for organ transplantation. The length of the CDR3 is 12 residues. V was clipped by 5 bases and J by 3 bases, with 7 bases between them. CDR1 and CDR2 (germline): SGHTA, FQGTGA. Findings of the study overall: Between individuals, the alloreactive memory CD8+ T cell pool differed considerably. Mature dendritic cells appeared to drive more memory CD8+ clonal expansion than regulatory ones.

Naive CD45RA+ and memory CD45RO+ CD4+ or CD8+ T cells were FACS-sorted. Data came from immunoSEQ multiplex PCR; TCRdb stores just in-frame clones and leaves some out. The sample lists under 35,000 clones; about 89% were seen once. This clone was picked up a small number of times. What it binds is unknown. The specimen was naive CD4+ T cells from blood. Stated subset: CD45RA+ naive T cells. The chain employs TRBV7-3 and TRBJ1-1, with D unresolved. This sequence originates from a human donor in good health. The CDR3 here is CASSVGDTEAFF. The CDR3 nucleotides read TGTGCCAGCAGCGTAGGAGACACTGAAGCTTTCTTT. The whole variable domain, filled in from reference TRBV7-3 and TRBJ1-1, reads GAGVSQTPSNKVTEKGKYVELRCDPISGHTALYWYRQSLGQGPEFLIYFQGTGAADDSGLPNDRFFAVRPEGSVSTLKIQRTERGDSAVYLCASSVGDTEAFFGQGTRLTVV.